Listed below are T cell receptor beta chains from one sample, sequenced in a study of cytomegalovirus exposure and HLA in healthy donors. Libraries were prepared by immunoSEQ multiplex PCR; TCRdb keeps only in-frame clonotypes and omits some of them. Here the sample spans approximately 27,000 clones, approximately 70% being singletons. The sample was PBMCs. The source is a woman in her forties or fifties in good health and CMV-seronegative. Each CDR3 is given with its conserved first and last residue. The order of the fields is J gene, D gene, clone size, V gene, CDR3 DNA, CDR3 protein. The D gene is left open where the match is weak. For some rows the clone size is stated as once, few or many, or as a class when expanded; others skip it.

TRBJ1-5 | TRBD1 | NA | TRBV10-3 | TGTGCCATCAGCCCGGGACAGCCCAATCAGCCCCAGCATTTT | CAISPGQPNQPQHF
TRBJ2-2 | NA | NA | TRBV5-1 | TGCGCCAGCAGCTGGACAGTTATCGACACCGGGGAGCTGTTTTTT | CASSWTVIDTGELFF
TRBJ2-1 | TRBD2 | NA | TRBV5-4 | TGTGCCAGCACCGATCCGGGACTAGCGGGTATGGGCAATGAGCAGTTCTTC | CASTDPGLAGMGNEQFF
TRBJ2-1 | NA | medium-sized | TRBV9 | TGTGCCAGCAGCGTAGAGGGGACATGGACCTACAATGAGCAGTTCTTC | CASSVEGTWTYNEQFF
TRBJ1-5 | NA | NA | TRBV7-8 | TGTGCCAGCAGCTTAGTTCCAGACTTGGATCAGCCCCAGCATTTT | CASSLVPDLDQPQHF
TRBJ1-5 | NA | NA | TRBV2 | TGTGCCAGCAGTGAAGCAGGAGGGGACGGTCAGCCCCAGCATTTT | CASSEAGGDGQPQHF
TRBJ1-3 | NA | few | TRBV2 | TGTGCCAGCAGCCTCGAGTCTGGAAACACCATATATTTT | CASSLESGNTIYF
TRBJ2-7 | NA | NA | TRBV9 | TGTGCCAGCAGCACGAGCCCGAGTGCTTACGAGCAGTACTTC | CASSTSPSAYEQYF
TRBJ1-5 | NA | few | TRBV6-5 | TGTGCCAGCAGCCAGGGGAGCAATCAGCCCCAGCATTTT | CASSQGSNQPQHF
TRBJ2-7 | NA | once | TRBV6-5 | TGTGCCAGCAGTCGTTACAGAAGCTCCTACGAGCAGTACTTC | CASSRYRSSYEQYF